Sequencing of this T cell receptor (beta chain) was carried out in a study of blood T cell repertoires in COVID-19. The repertoire was sequenced with immunoSEQ multiplex PCR; TCRdb's copy has only in-frame clones and lacks some. Of about 130,000 clones listed, about four fifths were seen once; the top ten hold 3% to 3.5%. The CDR3 sequence is 17 residues long. Per the germline V gene, CDR1 is ENHRY and CDR2 is SYGVKD. Trimming removed 0 bases from V and 4 bases from J; junction bases left unmatched: 6. This chain joins TRBV10-3 and TRBJ2-5; 12 nucleotides match TRBD1. The sample taken for sequencing was peripheral blood. The TCR originated in a woman older than 75 with acute or convalescent COVID-19. In DNA, the CDR3 is TGTGCCATCAGTGAGTCGGGGGGACAGGGGGCGCGAGAGACCCAGTACTTC. It encodes CAISESGGQGARETQYF.